The 17 T cell receptor beta chains listed next were all sequenced from one sample in a study of T cells after yellow fever vaccination. TCRdb itself ran the 5' RACE reads through MiXCR, one entry per CDR3 protein. The table records about 210,000 distinct CDR3 sequences, 2.5% to 3.5% of them present only once. The material was CD4+ T cells sorted from PBMCs, obtained 10 days after the yellow fever booster vaccination. The source of these receptors is a man aged 18-30 years who received the YFV17D yellow fever vaccine.

This clonotype was detected only a few times. This chain joins TRBV6-5 and TRBJ1-6; maybe TRBD1 (5 bases). Trimming took 4 bases from V and 6 from J, leaving 10 bases between them. The CDR3 spans 14 residues. Looked up from germline, CDR1 is MNHEY and CDR2 is SVGAGI. The CDR3 nucleotides read TGTGCCAGCAGTTCCGGGACGAGTAATTCACCCCTCCACTTT. Encoded protein: CASSSGTSNSPLHF.

The V and J genes are TRBV5-1 and TRBJ2-3; 7 bases agree with TRBD1. V lost 3 bases, J lost 2 bases, and 6 bases stayed unmatched. The V gene's germline CDR1 is SGHRS and CDR2 YFSETQ. The CDR3 extends over 15 amino acids. CDR3 bases: TGCGCCAGCAGCTCGTTGGACAGGTTCACAGATACGCAGTATTTT. Its translation is CASSSLDRFTDTQYF. The full variable domain, completed using reference TRBV5-1 and TRBJ2-3, is KAGVTQTPRYLIKTRGQQVTLSCSPISGHRSVSWYQQTPGQGLQFLFEYFSETQRNKGNFPGRFSGRQFSNSRSEMNVSTLELGDSALYLCASSSLDRFTDTQYFGPGTRLTVL.

This clonotype was counted a few times. The chain links TRBV5-5 to TRBJ2-5; the D gene is possibly TRBD2 (6 bases). The CDR3 consists of 16 residues. V was clipped by 0 bases and J by 3 bases, with 15 bases between them. Germline CDR1 and CDR2: SGHKS and YYEKEE (reference sequence). The CDR3 is CASSLVVWDSEETQYF. The CDR3 DNA is TGTGCCAGCAGCTTGGTGGTTTGGGACTCCGAAGAGACCCAGTACTTC. The complete variable domain, with remaining parts taken from reference TRBV5-5 and TRBJ2-5, reads DAGVTQSPTHLIKTRGQQVTLRCSPISGHKSVSWYQQVLGQGPQFIFQYYEKEERGRGNFPDRFSARQFPNYSSELNVNALLLGDSALYLCASSLVVWDSEETQYFGPGTRLLVL.

Ten or more counts support this clonotype. As DNA, the CDR3 is TGTGCCAGCAGTTTCCTCGGGGAAGAGACCCAGTACTTC. Protein product: CASSFLGEETQYF. The J gene is TRBJ2-5, the V gene TRBV12-3 or TRBV12-4, with D tentatively TRBD2 (5 bases). This CDR3 is 13 amino acids long. The ends were cut back, 3 bases at V and 3 bases at J, with 8 bases in the middle.

This chain links TRBV10-3 with TRBJ2-2; 10 nucleotides align to TRBD2. This CDR3 has 15 amino acids. After removal of 2 bases from V and 4 bases from J, the junction contained 1 base not matched to a gene. Looked up from germline, CDR1 is ENHRY and CDR2 is SYGVKD. The CDR3 DNA reads TGTGCCATCAGTGAGCGGACTAGCGGCACCGGGGAGCTGTTTTTT. The encoded protein is CAISERTSGTGELFF.

This clonotype occurred many times. The chain carries TRBV7-2 and TRBJ2-3, with 13 bases lining up with TRBD2. Germline V gene data show CDR1 as SGHTA and CDR2 as FQGNSA. With 5 bases clipped from V and 2 bases from J, the junction kept 4 bases outside the gene matches. The length of the CDR3 is 16 residues. The CDR3 nucleotides read TGTGCCAGCAGCGGACTAGCGGGGGCTATCACAGATACGCAGTATTTT. Its translation: CASSGLAGAITDTQYF.

This clonotype was observed a few times. The chain carries TRBV5-1 and TRBJ1-1; TRBD1 might be the D (6 bases). Deletions cut 4 bases from V and 0 bases from J, with 13 bases between. There are 15 residues in the CDR3. CDR1 and CDR2 from the germline V gene are SGHRS and YFSETQ. Here the CDR3 DNA reads TGCGCCAGCAGCCGGACGGGGGCCATGAACACTGAAGCTTTCTTT. It specifies CASSRTGAMNTEAFF.

This clonotype occurred many times. This sequence joins TRBV5-5 and TRBJ2-7; weak D call: TRBD1 (5 bases). The V and J ends lost 2 bases and 2 bases respectively, with 11 bases between them. CDR1 and CDR2 from the germline V gene are SGHKS and YYEKEE (reference sequence). This CDR3 is 14 amino acids long. This CDR3 is CASSFDRVAYEQYF. In DNA form, the CDR3 reads TGTGCCAGCAGCTTTGACAGAGTAGCCTACGAGCAGTACTTC.

This clonotype was found a few times. The chain couples TRBV6-5 to TRBJ1-2; no clear D gene. From germline, CDR1 is MNHEY and CDR2 SVGAGI. CDR3 length equals 13 residues. Between the trimmed V and J ends, which lost 2 bases and 8 bases, there was a span of 12 bases. The CDR3 spells CASSYDGLGGYTF. The CDR3 bases are TGTGCCAGCAGTTACGACGGCCTCGGGGGCTACACCTTC.

In its sample, this clonotype was seen many times. The CDR3 nucleotides are TGTGCCAGCAGCTCGCAACCGGGACAGGGAATTGGAGAGACCCAGTACTTC. Translated: CASSSQPGQGIGETQYF. The rearrangement joins TRBV5-5 to TRBJ2-5, with 9 bases lining up with TRBD1. The V gene's germline CDR1 is SGHKS and CDR2 YYEKEE (reference sequence). Trimming at V came to 3 bases and at J to 4 bases, leaving 13 bases not matched to a gene. The CDR3 runs 17 residues.

This clonotype was picked up many times. The gene calls are TRBV7-6 and TRBJ1-1; tentatively, D is TRBD1 (6 bases). CDR3 length: 13 residues. The germline gives CDR1 SGHVS, CDR2 FNYEAQ. V lost 5 bases and J lost 3, with 10 bases in between. CDR3 nucleotide sequence: TGTGCCAGCAGCCACGACAGGTACACTGAAGCTTTCTTT. It codes for CASSHDRYTEAFF.

This clonotype was counted many times. The chain joins TRBV5-1 to TRBJ2-3; D not resolved. The CDR3 has 17 residues. Germline assignment: CDR1 SGHRS and CDR2 YFSETQ. Trimming cost V 1 base and J 6 bases, with 21 bases left between them. The CDR3 spells CASSLYADLSTRDTQYF. The CDR3, as DNA: TGCGCCAGCAGCTTGTATGCGGACCTCTCAACTCGGGATACGCAGTATTTT.

CDR3 nucleotides: TGTGCCATCAGACCCGGAGGTAACACCGGGGAGCTGTTTTTT. Translating it yields CAIRPGGNTGELFF. This sequence joins TRBV10-3 and TRBJ2-2, with D perhaps matching TRBD2 (5 bases). Germline V lookup: CDR1 ENHRY, CDR2 SYGVKD. V was trimmed by 6 bases and J by 2 bases, leaving 10 bases between them. This CDR3 has 14 amino acids.

The chain couples TRBV19 to TRBJ2-4; D is unresolved. V lost 3 bases and J lost 6, with 12 bases in between. Germline V lookup: CDR1 LNHDA, CDR2 SQIVND (reference sequence). The CDR3 length is 14 residues. CDR3 coding DNA: TGTGCCAGTAGTATTCCGAGTGACGGAAACATTCAGTACTTC. It codes for CASSIPSDGNIQYF.

The CDR3 bases are TGTGCCAGCAGCTGGGGCGGCGGACGGTATAATTCACCCCTCCACTTT. Translation: CASSWGGGRYNSPLHF. The rearrangement uses TRBV5-8 and TRBJ1-6; a possible D gene is TRBD1 (5 bases). This CDR3 contains 16 residues. V lost 3 bases, J lost 4 bases, and 14 bases lay in between. Germline CDR1 is SGHTS and CDR2 is YDEGEE.

At least ten counts were recorded for this clonotype. The genes are TRBV5-1 and TRBJ1-6; TRBD1 matches 10 bases. This CDR3 contains 19 residues. Germline lookup yields CDR1 SGHRS and CDR2 YFSETQ. Trimming took 4 bases from V and 0 from J; bases not matched to a gene: 10. The CDR3 DNA reads TGCGCCAGCAGCCTATACCCGGGACAGGGGAGCTCCTATAATTCACCCCTCCACTTT. Encoded protein: CASSLYPGQGSSYNSPLHF.

This clonotype has at least ten counts. The chain has TRBV5-1 and TRBJ2-7, with 7 positions matching TRBD1. Germline V gene data show CDR1 as SGHRS and CDR2 as YFSETQ. This CDR3 has 13 residues. V was clipped by 4 bases and J by 3 bases; unmatched bases: 4. CDR3 DNA sequence: TGCGCCAGCAGCCCAAGGGACAGCTACGAGCAGTACTTC. Protein product: CASSPRDSYEQYF.